This record looks at one T cell receptor beta chain sequence and its context. This CDR3 is 16 amino acids long. Per germline, CDR1 SNHLY and CDR2 FYNNEI. Unmatched junction bases numbered 14, after V lost 5 bases and J lost 7 bases. The source of the sample is a study of T cells after posttransplantation cyclophosphamide. Control samples came 1 year after myeloablative marrow transplants with methotrexate plus calcineurin inhibitor. Assay used: immunoSEQ multiplex PCR; TCRdb lists only in-frame clones, some missing. The repertoire holds approximately 21,000 clones, with just over 85% as singletons. The rearrangement links TRBV2 to TRBJ1-5; 7 bases are a match to TRBD1. The origin of this receptor is a female patient aged 30 to 45 who received an allogeneic stem cell transplant from an unrelated donor, was CMV-positive, and had acute and chronic GVHD. The T cells may partly be graft donor cells. The specimen was PBMCs, collected approximately 360 days after allogeneic stem cell transplant with calcineurin inhibitor and methotrexate. The CDR3 sequence: CASSRGQTGSRQPQHF. CDR3 sequence (DNA): TGTGCCAGCAGTAGGGGACAGACTGGTTCTCGCCAGCCCCAGCATTTT.